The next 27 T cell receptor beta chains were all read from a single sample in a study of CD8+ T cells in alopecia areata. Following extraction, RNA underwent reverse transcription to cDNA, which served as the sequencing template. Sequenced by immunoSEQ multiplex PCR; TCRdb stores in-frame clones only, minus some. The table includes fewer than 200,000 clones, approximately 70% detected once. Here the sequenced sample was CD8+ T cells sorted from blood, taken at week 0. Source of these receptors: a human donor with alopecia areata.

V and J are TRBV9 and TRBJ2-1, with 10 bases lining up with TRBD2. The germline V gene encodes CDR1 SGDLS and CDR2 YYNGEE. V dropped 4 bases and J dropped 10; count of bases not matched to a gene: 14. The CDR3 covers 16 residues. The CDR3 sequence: CASSILPSGGRLEQFF. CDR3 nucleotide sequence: TGTGCCAGCAGCATCCTCCCTAGCGGGGGTCGTCTCGAGCAGTTCTTC.

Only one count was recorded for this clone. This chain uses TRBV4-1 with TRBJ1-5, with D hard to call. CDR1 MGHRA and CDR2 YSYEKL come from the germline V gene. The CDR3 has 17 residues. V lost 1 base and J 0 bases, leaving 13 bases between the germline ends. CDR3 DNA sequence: TGCGCCAGCAGCCAAGTTCCGCTCGGGCGTAGCAATCAGCCCCAGCATTTT. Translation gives CASSQVPLGRSNQPQHF.

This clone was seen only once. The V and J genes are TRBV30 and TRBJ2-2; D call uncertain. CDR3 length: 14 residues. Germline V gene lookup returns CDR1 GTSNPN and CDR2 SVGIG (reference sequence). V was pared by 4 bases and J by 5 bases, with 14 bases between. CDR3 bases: TGTGCCTGGAACCCGATGGCGGTTACCGGGGAGCTGTTTTTT. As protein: CAWNPMAVTGELFF.

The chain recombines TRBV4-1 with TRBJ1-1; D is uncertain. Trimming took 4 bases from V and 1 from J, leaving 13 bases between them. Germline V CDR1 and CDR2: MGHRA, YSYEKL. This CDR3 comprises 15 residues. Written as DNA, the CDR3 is TGCGCCAGCAGCCTGACCGGTGGGAGGAACACTGAAGCTTTCTTT. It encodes CASSLTGGRNTEAFF.

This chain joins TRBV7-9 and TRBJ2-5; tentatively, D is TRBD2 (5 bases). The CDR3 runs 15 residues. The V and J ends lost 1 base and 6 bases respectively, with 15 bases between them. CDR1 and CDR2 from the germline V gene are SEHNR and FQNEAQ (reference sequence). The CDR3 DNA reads TGTGCCAGCAGCTTAGGCGGGCCTCCCCGGCAGACCCAGTACTTC. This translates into CASSLGGPPRQTQYF.

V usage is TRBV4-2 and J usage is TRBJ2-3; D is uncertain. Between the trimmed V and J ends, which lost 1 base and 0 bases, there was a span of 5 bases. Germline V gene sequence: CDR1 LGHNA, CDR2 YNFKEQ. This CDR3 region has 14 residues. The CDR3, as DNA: TGTGCCAGCAGCCAAGGGGGAAGCACAGATACGCAGTATTTT. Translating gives CASSQGGSTDTQYF.

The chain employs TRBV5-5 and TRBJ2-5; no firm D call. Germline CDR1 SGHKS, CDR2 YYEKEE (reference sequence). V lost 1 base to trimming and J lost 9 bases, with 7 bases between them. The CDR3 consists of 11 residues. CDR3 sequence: CASSLTAAQYF. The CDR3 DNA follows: TGTGCCAGCAGCTTGACGGCGGCCCAGTACTTC.

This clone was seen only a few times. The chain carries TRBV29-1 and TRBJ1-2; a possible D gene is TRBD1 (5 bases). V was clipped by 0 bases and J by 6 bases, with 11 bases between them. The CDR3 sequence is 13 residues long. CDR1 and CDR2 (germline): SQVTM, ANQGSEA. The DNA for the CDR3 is TGCAGCGTTGAAGATGGGGCAAAGAATGGCTACACCTTC. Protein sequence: CSVEDGAKNGYTF.

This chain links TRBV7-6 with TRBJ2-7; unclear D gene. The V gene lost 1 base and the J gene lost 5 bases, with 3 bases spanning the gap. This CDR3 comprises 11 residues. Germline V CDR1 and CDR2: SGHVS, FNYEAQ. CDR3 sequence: CASSLDDEQYF. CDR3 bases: TGTGCCAGCAGCTTAGACGACGAGCAGTACTTC.

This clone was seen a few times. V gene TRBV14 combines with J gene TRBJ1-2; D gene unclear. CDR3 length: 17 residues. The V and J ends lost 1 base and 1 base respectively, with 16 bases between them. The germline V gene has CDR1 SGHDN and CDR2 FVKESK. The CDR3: CASSQVGRGLNNYGYTF. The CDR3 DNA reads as TGTGCCAGCAGCCAAGTCGGACGTGGGCTGAATAACTATGGCTACACCTTC.

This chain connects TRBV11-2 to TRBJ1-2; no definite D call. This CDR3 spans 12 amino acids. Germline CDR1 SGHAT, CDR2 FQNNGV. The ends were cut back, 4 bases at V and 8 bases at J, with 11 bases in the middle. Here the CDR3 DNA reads TGTGCCAGCAGCTCGATTACGGGGGGCTACACCTTC. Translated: CASSSITGGYTF.

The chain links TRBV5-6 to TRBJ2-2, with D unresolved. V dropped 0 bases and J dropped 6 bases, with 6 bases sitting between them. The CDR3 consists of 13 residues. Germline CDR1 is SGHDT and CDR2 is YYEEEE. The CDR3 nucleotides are TGTGCCAGCAGCTTGGGACTTCCCGGGGAGCTGTTTTTT. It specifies CASSLGLPGELFF.

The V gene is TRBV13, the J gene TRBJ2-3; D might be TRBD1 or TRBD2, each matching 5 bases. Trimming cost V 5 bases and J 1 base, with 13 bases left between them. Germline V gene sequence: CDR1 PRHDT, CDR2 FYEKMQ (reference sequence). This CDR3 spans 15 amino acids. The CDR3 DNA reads TGTGCCAGCAGCCTCCGGGGCGAAGGCACAGATACGCAGTATTTT. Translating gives CASSLRGEGTDTQYF. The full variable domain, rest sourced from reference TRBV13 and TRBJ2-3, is AAGVIQSPRHLIKEKRETATLKCYPIPRHDTVYWYQQGPGQDPQFLISFYEKMQSDKGSIPDRFSAQQFSDYHSELNMSSLELGDSALYFCASSLRGEGTDTQYFGPGTRLTVL.

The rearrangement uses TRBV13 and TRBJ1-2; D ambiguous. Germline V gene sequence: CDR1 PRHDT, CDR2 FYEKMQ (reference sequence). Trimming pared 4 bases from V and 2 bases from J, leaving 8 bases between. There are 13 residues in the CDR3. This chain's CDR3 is CASSSGSNYGYTF. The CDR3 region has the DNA TGTGCCAGCAGCTCGGGATCGAACTATGGCTACACCTTC.

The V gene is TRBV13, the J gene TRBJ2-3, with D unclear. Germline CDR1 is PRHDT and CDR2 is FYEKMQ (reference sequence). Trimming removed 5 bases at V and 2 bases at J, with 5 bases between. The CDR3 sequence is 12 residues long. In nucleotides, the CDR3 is TGTGCCAGCAGCCTCCCCACAGATACGCAGTATTTT. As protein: CASSLPTDTQYF.

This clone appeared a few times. The CDR3 bases are TGTGCCAGCAGTGGAGGTGGCACTGAAGCTTTCTTT. Its protein product is CASSGGGTEAFF. The rearrangement links TRBV2 to TRBJ1-1, with D hard to call. This CDR3 has 12 amino acids. Germline CDR1 and CDR2: SNHLY and FYNNEI. V was clipped by 4 bases and J by 4 bases, with 7 bases between them.

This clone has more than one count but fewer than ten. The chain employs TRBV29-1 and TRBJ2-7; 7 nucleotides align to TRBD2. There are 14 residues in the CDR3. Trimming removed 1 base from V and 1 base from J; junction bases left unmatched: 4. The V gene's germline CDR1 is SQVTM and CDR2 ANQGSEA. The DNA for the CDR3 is TGCAGCGTTGAAGTGGGGAGGGAATCCTACGAGCAGTACTTC. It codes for CSVEVGRESYEQYF.

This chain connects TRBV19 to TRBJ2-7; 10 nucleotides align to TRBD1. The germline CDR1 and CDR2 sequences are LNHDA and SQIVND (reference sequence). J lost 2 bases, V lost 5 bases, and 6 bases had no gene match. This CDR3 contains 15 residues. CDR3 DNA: TGTGCCAGTAGTTACCGGGACAGGGGAACCTACGAGCAGTACTTC. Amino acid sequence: CASSYRDRGTYEQYF.

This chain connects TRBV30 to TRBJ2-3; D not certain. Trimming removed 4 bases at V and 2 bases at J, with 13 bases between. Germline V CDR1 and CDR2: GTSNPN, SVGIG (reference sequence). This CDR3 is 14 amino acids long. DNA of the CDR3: TGTGCCTGGACTAACCTCCAGAACACAGATACGCAGTATTTT. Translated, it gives CAWTNLQNTDTQYF.

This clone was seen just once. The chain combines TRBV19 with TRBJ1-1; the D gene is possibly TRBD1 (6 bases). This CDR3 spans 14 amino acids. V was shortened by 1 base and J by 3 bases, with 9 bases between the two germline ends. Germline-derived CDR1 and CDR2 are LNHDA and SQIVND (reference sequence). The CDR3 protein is CASSIGGGHTEAFF. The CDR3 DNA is TGTGCCAGTAGTATAGGAGGGGGACACACTGAAGCTTTCTTT. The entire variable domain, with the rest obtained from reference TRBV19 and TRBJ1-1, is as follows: DGGITQSPKYLFRKEGQNVTLSCEQNLNHDAMYWYRQDPGQGLRLIYYSQIVNDFQKGDIAEGYSVSREKKESFPLTVTSAQKNPTAFYLCASSIGGGHTEAFFGQGTRLTVV.

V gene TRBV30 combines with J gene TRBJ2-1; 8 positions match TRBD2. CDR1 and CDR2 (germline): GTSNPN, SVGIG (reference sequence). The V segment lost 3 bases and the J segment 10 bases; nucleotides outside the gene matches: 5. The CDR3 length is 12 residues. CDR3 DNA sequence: TGTGCCTGGAGGGGTAGCGGGATAGAGCAGTTCTTC. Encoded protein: CAWRGSGIEQFF.

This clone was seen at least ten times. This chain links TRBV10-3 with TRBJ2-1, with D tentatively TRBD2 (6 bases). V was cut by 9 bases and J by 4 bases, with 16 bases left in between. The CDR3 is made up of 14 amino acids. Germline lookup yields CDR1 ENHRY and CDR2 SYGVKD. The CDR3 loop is CAIGTSGGYNEQFF. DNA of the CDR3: TGTGCCATTGGGACTTCCGGCGGGTACAATGAGCAGTTCTTC.

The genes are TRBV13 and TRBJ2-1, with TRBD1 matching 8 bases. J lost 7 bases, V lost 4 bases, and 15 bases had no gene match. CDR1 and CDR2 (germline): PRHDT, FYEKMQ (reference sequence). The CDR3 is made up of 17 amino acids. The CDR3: CASSSPRTGQLVNEQFF. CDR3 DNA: TGTGCCAGCAGCTCACCCAGGACAGGGCAATTAGTGAATGAGCAGTTCTTC.

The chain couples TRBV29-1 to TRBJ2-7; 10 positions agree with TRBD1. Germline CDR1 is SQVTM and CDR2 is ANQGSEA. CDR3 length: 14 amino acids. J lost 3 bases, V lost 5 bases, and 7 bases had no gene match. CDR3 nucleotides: TGCAGCGTTTCCGGACAGGGGGTAAGCTACGAGCAGTACTTC. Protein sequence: CSVSGQGVSYEQYF.

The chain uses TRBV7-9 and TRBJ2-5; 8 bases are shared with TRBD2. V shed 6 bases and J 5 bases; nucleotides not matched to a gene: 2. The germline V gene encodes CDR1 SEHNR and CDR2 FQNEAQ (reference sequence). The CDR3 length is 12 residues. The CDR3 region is CASSRGGETQYF. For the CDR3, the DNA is TGTGCCAGCAGTCGGGGGGGCGAGACCCAGTACTTC. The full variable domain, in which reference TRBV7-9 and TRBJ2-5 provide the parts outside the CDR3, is DTGVSQNPRHKITKRGQNVTFRCDPISEHNRLYWYRQTLGQGPEFLTYFQNEAQLEKSRLLSDRFSAERPKGSFSTLEIQRTEQGDSAMYLCASSRGGETQYFGPGTRLLVL.

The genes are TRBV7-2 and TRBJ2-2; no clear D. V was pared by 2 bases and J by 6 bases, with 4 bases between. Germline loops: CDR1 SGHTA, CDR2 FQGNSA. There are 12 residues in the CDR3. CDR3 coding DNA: TGTGCCAGCAGCTTACGGCCCGGGGAGCTGTTTTTT. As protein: CASSLRPGELFF.

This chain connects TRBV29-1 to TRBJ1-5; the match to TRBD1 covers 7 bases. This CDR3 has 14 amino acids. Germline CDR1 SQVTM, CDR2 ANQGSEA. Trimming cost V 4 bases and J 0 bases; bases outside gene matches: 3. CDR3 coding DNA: TGCAGCGTTGGGGACAGATATAGCAATCAGCCCCAGCATTTT. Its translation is CSVGDRYSNQPQHF.